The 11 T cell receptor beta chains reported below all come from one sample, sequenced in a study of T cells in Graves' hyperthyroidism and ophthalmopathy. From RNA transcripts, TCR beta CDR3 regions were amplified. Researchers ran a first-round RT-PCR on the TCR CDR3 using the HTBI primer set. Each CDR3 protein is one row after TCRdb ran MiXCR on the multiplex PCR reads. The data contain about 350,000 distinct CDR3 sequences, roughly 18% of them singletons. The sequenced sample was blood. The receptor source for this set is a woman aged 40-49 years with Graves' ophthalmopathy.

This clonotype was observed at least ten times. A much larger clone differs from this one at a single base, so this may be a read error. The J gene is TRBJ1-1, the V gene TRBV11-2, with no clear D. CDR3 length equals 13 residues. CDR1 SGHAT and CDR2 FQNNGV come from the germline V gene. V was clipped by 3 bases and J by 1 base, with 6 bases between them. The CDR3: CASSFQTNTEAFF. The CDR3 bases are TGTGCCAGCAGCTTTCAGACGAACACTGAAGCTTTCTTT.

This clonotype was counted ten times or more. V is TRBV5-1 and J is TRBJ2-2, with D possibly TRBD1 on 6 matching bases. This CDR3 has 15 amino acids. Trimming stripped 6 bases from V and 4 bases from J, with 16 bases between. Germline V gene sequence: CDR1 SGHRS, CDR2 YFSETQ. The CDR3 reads CASKPYRVGTGELFF. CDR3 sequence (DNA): TGCGCCAGCAAACCATACAGGGTTGGCACCGGGGAGCTGTTTTTT.

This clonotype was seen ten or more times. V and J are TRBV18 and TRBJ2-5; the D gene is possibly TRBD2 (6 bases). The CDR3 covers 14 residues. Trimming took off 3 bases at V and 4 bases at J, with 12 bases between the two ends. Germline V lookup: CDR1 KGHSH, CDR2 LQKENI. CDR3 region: CASSPSSASETQYF. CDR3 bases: TGTGCCAGCTCACCCTCTAGCGCGTCAGAGACCCAGTACTTC.

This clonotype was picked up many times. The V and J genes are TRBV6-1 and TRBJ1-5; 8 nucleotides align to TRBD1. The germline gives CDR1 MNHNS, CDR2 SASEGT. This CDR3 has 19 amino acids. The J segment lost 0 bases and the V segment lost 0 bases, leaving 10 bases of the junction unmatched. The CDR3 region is CASSEARGTGQPSNQPQHF. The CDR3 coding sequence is TGTGCCAGCAGTGAAGCGCGAGGGACAGGACAACCTAGCAATCAGCCCCAGCATTTT.

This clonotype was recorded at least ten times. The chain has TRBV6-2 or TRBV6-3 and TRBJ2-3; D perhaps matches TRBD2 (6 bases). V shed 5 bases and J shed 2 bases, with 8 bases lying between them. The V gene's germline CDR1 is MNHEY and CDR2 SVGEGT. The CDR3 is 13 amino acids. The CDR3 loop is CASSRDFTDTQYF. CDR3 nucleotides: TGTGCCAGCAGTAGGGACTTCACAGATACGCAGTATTTT.

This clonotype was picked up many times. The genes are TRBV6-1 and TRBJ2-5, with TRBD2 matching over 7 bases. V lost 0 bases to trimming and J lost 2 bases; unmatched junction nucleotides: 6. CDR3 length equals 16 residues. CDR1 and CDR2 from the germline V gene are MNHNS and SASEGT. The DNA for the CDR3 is TGTGCCAGCAGTGAAGCCACTAGCGAGGTACAAGAGACCCAGTACTTC. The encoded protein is CASSEATSEVQETQYF.

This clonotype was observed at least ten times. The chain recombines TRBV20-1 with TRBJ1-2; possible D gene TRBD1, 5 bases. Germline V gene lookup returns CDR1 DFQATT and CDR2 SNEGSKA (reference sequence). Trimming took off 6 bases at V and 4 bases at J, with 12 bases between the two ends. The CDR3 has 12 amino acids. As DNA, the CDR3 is TGCAGTGCCACAGGAAATTTCTATGGCTACACCTTC. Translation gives CSATGNFYGYTF.

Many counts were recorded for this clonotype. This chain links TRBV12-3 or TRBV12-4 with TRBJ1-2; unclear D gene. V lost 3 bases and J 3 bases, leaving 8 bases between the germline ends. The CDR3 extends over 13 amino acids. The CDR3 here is CASSFRQDYGYTF. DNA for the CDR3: TGTGCCAGCAGTTTCCGGCAGGACTATGGCTACACCTTC.

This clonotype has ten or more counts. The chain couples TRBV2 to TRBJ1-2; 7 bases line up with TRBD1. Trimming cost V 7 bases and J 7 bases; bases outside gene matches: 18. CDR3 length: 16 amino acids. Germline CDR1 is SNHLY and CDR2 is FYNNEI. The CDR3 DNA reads TGTGCCAGCAACCCCAGGGGGGGTCTGGTTCGGACTGGCTACACCTTC. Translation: CASNPRGGLVRTGYTF.

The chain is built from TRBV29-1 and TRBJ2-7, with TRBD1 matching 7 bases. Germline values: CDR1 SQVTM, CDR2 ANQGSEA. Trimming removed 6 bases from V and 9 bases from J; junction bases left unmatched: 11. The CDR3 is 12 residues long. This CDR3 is CSVSTGRVGQYF. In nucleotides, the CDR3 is TGCAGCGTGTCGACAGGGCGCGTAGGGCAGTACTTC.

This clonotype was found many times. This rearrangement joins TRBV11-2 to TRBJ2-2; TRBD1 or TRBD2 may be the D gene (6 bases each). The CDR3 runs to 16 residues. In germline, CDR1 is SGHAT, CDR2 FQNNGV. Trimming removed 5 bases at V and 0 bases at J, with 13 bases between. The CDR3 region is CASSARGLANTGELFF. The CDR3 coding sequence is TGTGCCAGCAGCGCTCGGGGGCTAGCGAACACCGGGGAGCTGTTTTTT.